Below are 19 T cell receptor beta chains sequenced from a single sample in a study of blood T cell repertoires in COVID-19. This table comes from immunoSEQ multiplex PCR, and its TCRdb copy is limited to in-frame clones, with some not included. The table lists some 200,000 clones, approximately 80% of them singletons. What was sequenced was PBMCs or T cells enriched from blood (not recorded which). Receptors were obtained from a woman aged 45-65 years who had recovered from COVID-19.

The rearrangement links TRBV6-1 to TRBJ1-5; D uncertain. Germline CDR1 reads MNHNS; CDR2 reads SASEGT. V lost 3 bases and J 4 bases, leaving 7 bases between the germline ends. CDR3 length: 13 amino acids. In DNA, the CDR3 is TGTGCCAGCAGTGAGAGGGCGAATCAGCCCCAGCATTTT. This codes for CASSERANQPQHF.

The chain is built from TRBV12-5 and TRBJ1-2; the match to TRBD1 covers 8 bases. The CDR3 is made up of 13 amino acids. Trimming at V came to 6 bases and at J to 7 bases, leaving 7 bases not matched to a gene. The germline gives CDR1 LGHNT, CDR2 FRNRAP. The CDR3 protein is CASGVQGAGGYTF. The CDR3 nucleotides read TGTGCTAGTGGGGTCCAGGGGGCGGGTGGCTACACCTTC.

About this clone itself: The sample contains more than one DNA sequence encoding this CDR3. The chain is built from TRBV12-3 or TRBV12-4 and TRBJ2-3; D unclear. The ends were cut back, 3 bases at V and 0 bases at J, with 4 bases in the middle. This CDR3 has 13 residues. The CDR3 region has the DNA TGTGCCAGCAGTTTGGGCAGCACAGATACGCAGTATTTT. It is translated as CASSLGSTDTQYF.

CDR3 sequence reads: CASSASGVTDTQYF. The CDR3 DNA is TGTGCCAGCAGCGCTAGCGGGGTGACAGATACGCAGTATTTT. The chain is built from TRBV7-8 and TRBJ2-3; 9 nucleotides agree with TRBD2. Trimming took 5 bases from V and 3 from J; bases not matched to a gene: 3. Germline V CDR1 and CDR2: SGHVS, FQNEAQ. The CDR3 is 14 amino acids.

This clone appeared once. V is TRBV30 and J is TRBJ2-3; the D is unclear. Per germline, CDR1 GTSNPN and CDR2 SVGIG (reference sequence). V gave up 4 bases and J gave up 0 bases, with 8 bases separating them. There are 13 residues in the CDR3. CDR3 DNA sequence: TGTGCCTGGACGGCGGCTAGCACAGATACGCAGTATTTT. This gives the protein CAWTAASTDTQYF. The entire variable domain, with the rest obtained from reference TRBV30 and TRBJ2-3, is as follows: SQTIHQWPATLVQPVGSPLSLECTVEGTSNPNLYWYRQAAGRGLQLLFYSVGIGQISSEVPQNLSASRPQDRQFILSSKKLLLSDSGFYLCAWTAASTDTQYFGPGTRLTVL.

This chain uses TRBV28 with TRBJ1-5, with D possibly matching TRBD1 (5 bases). Germline values: CDR1 MDHEN, CDR2 SYDVKM. V lost 5 bases and J 3 bases, leaving 11 bases between the germline ends. There are 14 residues in the CDR3. The DNA for the CDR3 is TGTGCCAGCAGTCCAGACAGTTACAATCAGCCCCAGCATTTT. It yields the protein CASSPDSYNQPQHF.

V gene TRBV2 combines with J gene TRBJ2-1, with TRBD1 matching over 10 bases. The CDR3 has 16 amino acids. From germline, CDR1 is SNHLY and CDR2 FYNNEI. Trimming removed 10 bases from V and 5 bases from J; junction bases left unmatched: 14. As DNA, the CDR3 is TGTGCCATCCCGGACAGGGGGTCCCCCAATCACAATGAGCAGTTCTTC. Encoded protein: CAIPDRGSPNHNEQFF. Filled out from reference TRBV2 and TRBJ2-1, the complete variable domain reads EPEVTQTPSHQVTQMGQEVILRCVPISNHLYFYWYRQILGQKVEFLVSFYNNEISEKSEIFDDQFSVERPDGSNFTLKIRSTKLEDSAMYFCAIPDRGSPNHNEQFFGPGTRLTVL.

This clone has just a few counts. The chain is built from TRBV3-1 (or the pseudogene TRBV3-2) and TRBJ1-4; tentative D call: TRBD1 (5 bases). This CDR3 comprises 14 residues. Looked up from germline, CDR1 is LGHDT and CDR2 is YNNKEL (reference sequence). Trimming shortened V by 7 bases and J by 3 bases, and 12 bases separated the two germline ends. The CDR3 region is CASNPGIANEKLFF. The CDR3 DNA reads as TGTGCCAGCAACCCAGGGATTGCTAATGAAAAACTGTTTTTT.

The sample holds a few counts of this clone. The chain is built from TRBV7-2 and TRBJ2-1; maybe TRBD2 (5 bases). Trimming removed 4 bases at V and 4 bases at J, with 17 bases between. The CDR3 covers 16 residues. The germline CDR1 and CDR2 sequences are SGHTA and FQGNSA. The CDR3 here is CASSSAARTGYNEQFF. DNA for the CDR3: TGTGCCAGCAGCTCCGCCGCCCGGACTGGATACAATGAGCAGTTCTTC.

The chain is built from TRBV11-1 and TRBJ2-1; 9 nucleotides agree with TRBD2. The CDR3 has 16 residues. Trimming took 0 bases from V and 9 from J; bases not matched to a gene: 9. Per the germline V gene, CDR1 is SGHAT and CDR2 is FQDESV (reference sequence). The CDR3 loop is CASSLAGLAGEGEQFF. The CDR3 DNA is TGTGCCAGCAGCTTAGCGGGATTAGCGGGAGAGGGTGAGCAGTTCTTC.

This chain uses TRBV5-6 with TRBJ2-5; tentatively, D is TRBD2 (6 bases). Germline CDR1 SGHDT, CDR2 YYEEEE. The V and J ends lost 0 bases and 4 bases respectively, with 7 bases between them. CDR3 length equals 13 residues. The CDR3 loop reads CASSLVGGETQYF. As DNA, the CDR3 is TGTGCCAGCAGCTTGGTGGGGGGAGAGACCCAGTACTTC.

The chain combines TRBV10-1 with TRBJ1-1; 11 positions agree with TRBD1. Germline loops: CDR1 WNHNN, CDR2 SYGVQD (reference sequence). This CDR3 spans 15 amino acids. V was pared by 3 bases and J by 2 bases, with 2 bases of the junction left unmatched. The CDR3 region is CASSDGTGGNTEAFF. The CDR3 bases are TGCGCCAGCAGTGACGGGACAGGGGGAAACACTGAAGCTTTCTTT.

The chain combines TRBV5-1 with TRBJ1-3; D uncertain. This CDR3 has 15 amino acids. V lost 3 bases, J lost 0 bases, and 10 bases lay in between. Germline assignment: CDR1 SGHRS and CDR2 YFSETQ. CDR3 sequence (DNA): TGCGCCAGCAGCTCCAGCGTTTTCTCTGGAAACACCATATATTTT. Amino acids: CASSSSVFSGNTIYF.

This chain joins TRBV27 and TRBJ1-1; unclear D gene. V dropped 0 bases and J dropped 4 bases, with 15 bases sitting between them. Per germline, CDR1 MNHEY and CDR2 SMNVEV (reference sequence). This CDR3 is built from 16 residues. CDR3 nucleotide sequence: TGTGCCAGCAGTTTATCGACGGGTCGGCCCGGCACTGAAGCTTTCTTT. Protein: CASSLSTGRPGTEAFF.

This clone was found once. The CDR3 here is CASSGGLSTYNEQFF. Written as DNA, the CDR3 is TGTGCCAGTAGTGGGGGACTTTCGACTTACAATGAGCAGTTCTTC. V is TRBV19 and J is TRBJ2-1, with D perhaps matching TRBD2 (6 bases). Deletions cut 5 bases from V and 4 bases from J, with 15 bases between. The CDR3 runs 15 residues. CDR1 LNHDA and CDR2 SQIVND come from the germline V gene (reference sequence).

The chain couples TRBV28 to TRBJ2-1, with TRBD1 as a possible D gene (6 bases). Trimming shortened V by 2 bases and J by 2 bases, and 10 bases separated the two germline ends. The CDR3 totals 15 residues. Germline V gives CDR1 MDHEN, CDR2 SYDVKM. CDR3 in amino acids: CASSLHRVAYNEQFF. The DNA of the CDR3 is TGTGCCAGCAGTTTACACAGGGTAGCCTACAATGAGCAGTTCTTC. Together with reference TRBV28 and TRBJ2-1, the CDR3 gives the full variable domain: DVKVTQSSRYLVKRTGEKVFLECVQDMDHENMFWYRQDPGLGLRLIYFSYDVKMKEKGDIPEGYSVSREKKERFSLILESASTNQTSMYLCASSLHRVAYNEQFFGPGTRLTVL.

V and J are TRBV14 and TRBJ2-7, with TRBD1 identical over 8 bases. Germline CDR1 SGHDN, CDR2 FVKESK. V was clipped by 1 base and J by 4 bases; unmatched bases: 6. This CDR3 has 15 amino acids. CDR3 loop: CASSQGDRRKYEQYF. CDR3 nucleotide sequence: TGTGCCAGCAGCCAAGGGGACAGGAGAAAGTACGAGCAGTACTTC.

The chain recombines TRBV7-3 with TRBJ2-1; 9 positions match TRBD2. Germline V gives CDR1 SGHTA, CDR2 FQGTGA. The junction had 9 bases not matched to a gene; V was cut back by 5 bases and J by 7 bases. The CDR3 sequence is 15 residues long. The CDR3 region is CASSTRGRAGNEQFF. The CDR3, as DNA: TGTGCCAGCAGCACACGCGGGAGGGCAGGGAATGAGCAGTTCTTC.

CDR3 nucleotides: TGTGCCAGCTCACCGCTCGGACAGGGACCCTACGAGCAGTACTTC. Encoded protein: CASSPLGQGPYEQYF. The genes are TRBV18 and TRBJ2-7; TRBD1 aligns across 8 bases. The CDR3 covers 15 residues. The germline CDR1 and CDR2 sequences are KGHSH and LQKENI. J gave up 2 bases and V 3 bases, and 6 bases lay outside the gene matches. The entire variable domain, with the rest obtained from reference TRBV18 and TRBJ2-7, is as follows: NAGVMQNPRHLVRRRGQEARLRCSPMKGHSHVYWYRQLPEEGLKFMVYLQKENIIDESGMPKERFSAEFPKEGPSILRIQQVVRGDSAAYFCASSPLGQGPYEQYFGPGTRLTVT.